The source of this TCR beta chain is a study of blood T cell repertoires in COVID-19. Study-wide context: From T cells, B-cell-depleted T cells, or PBMCs came the material, which was cDNA or gDNA.

Original analysis: Amplification of reference gene primers was used by the study to estimate nucleated cell counts. The table came from immunoSEQ multiplex PCR; TCRdb's copy has only in-frame clones and leaves some out. V and J calls plus clone size are reproduced from that table; the DNA served to infer D and trimming. Here the sample spans about 200,000 clones, 70% to 90% being singletons. The source material was peripheral blood. This sequence was found in an elderly man with acute or convalescent COVID-19.

CDR3 in amino acids: CASSYRPRVNTEAFF. The CDR3 coding sequence is TGTGCCAGCAGTTACCGCCCCCGGGTGAACACTGAAGCTTTCTTT. The chain combines TRBV27 with TRBJ1-1; no reliable D call. The germline CDR1 and CDR2 sequences are MNHEY and SMNVEV (reference sequence). This CDR3 contains 15 residues. The V end lost 4 bases, the J end lost 0 bases, and 12 bases lay between the germline ends.